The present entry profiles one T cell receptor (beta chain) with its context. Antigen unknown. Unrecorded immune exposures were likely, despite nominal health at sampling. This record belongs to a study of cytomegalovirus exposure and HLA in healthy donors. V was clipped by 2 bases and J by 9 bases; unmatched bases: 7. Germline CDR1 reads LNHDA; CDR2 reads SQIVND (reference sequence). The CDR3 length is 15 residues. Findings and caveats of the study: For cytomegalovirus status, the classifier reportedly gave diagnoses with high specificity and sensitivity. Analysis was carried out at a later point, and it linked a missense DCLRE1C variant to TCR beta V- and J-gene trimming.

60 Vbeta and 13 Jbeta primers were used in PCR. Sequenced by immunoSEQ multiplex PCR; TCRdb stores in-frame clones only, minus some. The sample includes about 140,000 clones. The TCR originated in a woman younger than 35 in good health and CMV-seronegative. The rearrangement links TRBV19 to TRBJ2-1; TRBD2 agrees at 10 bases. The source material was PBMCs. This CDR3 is CASSIWLAGVGEQFF. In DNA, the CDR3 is TGTGCCAGTAGTATATGGCTAGCGGGAGTTGGTGAGCAGTTCTTC.